The T cell receptor beta chain described here comes from a study of shared clonotypes between healthy human individuals. Overall study results and limits: Clonotypes which were not shared had lower generation probabilities than clonotypes that all four donors shared. When naive CD4 clonotypes were compared across a few donors, about 4.8% were shared.

Notes on this clone: Its antigen remains unknown.

Terminally differentiated effector memory CD45RA+ cells were left out of the naive CD8 fraction, which was CD45RO-negative and positively selected for CCR7. The study drew all its donors from Caucasian adults living in Nashville, Tennessee. This CDR3 is built from 9 residues. Germline V gene lookup returns CDR1 SNHLY and CDR2 FYNNEI. V shed 8 bases and J shed 8 bases, with 6 bases lying between them. As processed by the authors: With immunoSEQ giving junction-only sequences and no quality scores, filtering differed. Only in-frame clones appear in the TCRdb table, and some are missing; sequencing was by immunoSEQ multiplex PCR. V and J calls and clone size are given by that table; D and trimming were obtained from the DNA. The repertoire consists of fewer than 800,000 clones, with about 91% occurring once and the leading ten covering 24%.

The rearrangement links TRBV2 to TRBJ1-2, with a possible D match to TRBD1 (6 bases). This receptor was taken from a young man in good health. The material sequenced was naive CD8+ T cells sorted from blood. In DNA, the CDR3 is TGTGCCAGCGGGGGCGGCTACACCTTC. This gives the protein CASGGGYTF.